This TCR beta chain appears in the sequencing data of a study of blood T cell repertoires in COVID-19. The germline V gene has CDR1 SGHDT and CDR2 YYEEEE. V lost 2 bases, J lost 5 bases, and 11 bases lay in between. There are 14 residues in the CDR3. This clone was observed once. The method was immunoSEQ multiplex PCR; TCRdb's version includes in-frame clones alone and lacks a portion of them. The sample holds roughly 330,000 clones, 89% seen once. The V and J genes are TRBV5-6 and TRBJ1-5; D not resolved. Sequencing used peripheral blood. This receptor was identified in a man younger than 30 who had recovered from COVID-19. The CDR3, as DNA: TGTGCCAGCAGCTTATGGCCTCAAGATCAGCCCCAGCATTTT. As protein: CASSLWPQDQPQHF.